The source of this T cell receptor beta chain is a study of blood T cell repertoires in COVID-19. Looking at the study overall: Sites across the United States, Italy and Spain contributed samples from acute and convalescent COVID-19.

Everyone who took part was roughly 18 to 89 years old, and they came from 20 to 25 US areas. Categorization into cohorts depended on clinical history that participants reported. In the study's own analysis: Amplifying reference gene primers gave estimates of nucleated cell counts. Sequencing used immunoSEQ multiplex PCR; TCRdb keeps in-frame clones, though not all of them. The V and J calls and clone size come from that table; D and trimming were worked out from the DNA. The data contain 150,000 to 200,000 clones, around 89% of them singletons. The CDR3 totals 13 residues. In germline, CDR1 is SGHVS, CDR2 FQNEAQ. Trimming cost V 5 bases and J 3 bases, with 11 bases left between them.

Sequencing was done on a sample of PBMCs or T cells enriched from blood (not recorded which). The chain joins TRBV7-8 to TRBJ2-7; D might be TRBD1 (6 bases). The clonotype originates from a woman between 45 and 60 years old who had recovered from COVID-19. The CDR3 sequence: CASSLDRSYEQYF. The CDR3 nucleotides read TGTGCCAGCAGCCTAGACAGGAGCTACGAGCAGTACTTC.